This T cell receptor (beta chain) is drawn from a study of prognosis after radiotherapy for stage I lung cancer. About the study: Radiotherapy took the form of SBRT (3 to 5 fractions) with a biologically effective dose of at least 100 Gy.

TCR beta CDR3 amplification from genomic DNA was performed by two-round multiplex PCR. Specific primers for each TRBV and TRBJ gene were what first-round PCR used. One entry per CDR3 protein, called by TCRdb with MiXCR from the multiplex PCR reads. The table shows under 55,000 distinct CDR3 sequences, with about 37% occurring only once. General study results and limits: Some patients went on to develop distant metastases. Their Shannon entropy after stereotactic body radiation therapy was lower, and its change from baseline was also lower. Some TCR clones were expanded. Whether these clones were tumor-specific was not determined.

From germline, CDR1 is SGHNT and CDR2 YENEEA. CDR3 length: 15 residues. V shed 5 bases, J shed 0 bases, and the junction held 7 bases outside the gene matches. This clonotype came up once. Its specificity is unknown. Sequencing was performed on PBMCs, taken before or after stereotactic body radiation therapy (not recorded which). The chain carries TRBV11-3 and TRBJ2-7, with TRBD1 identical over 7 bases. The clonotype was recovered from a donor at least 50 years old with non-small cell lung cancer. Here the CDR3 DNA reads TGTGCCAGCAGCACACCGGGACAGAGCTCCTACGAGCAGTACTTC. Translated, it gives CASSTPGQSSYEQYF.